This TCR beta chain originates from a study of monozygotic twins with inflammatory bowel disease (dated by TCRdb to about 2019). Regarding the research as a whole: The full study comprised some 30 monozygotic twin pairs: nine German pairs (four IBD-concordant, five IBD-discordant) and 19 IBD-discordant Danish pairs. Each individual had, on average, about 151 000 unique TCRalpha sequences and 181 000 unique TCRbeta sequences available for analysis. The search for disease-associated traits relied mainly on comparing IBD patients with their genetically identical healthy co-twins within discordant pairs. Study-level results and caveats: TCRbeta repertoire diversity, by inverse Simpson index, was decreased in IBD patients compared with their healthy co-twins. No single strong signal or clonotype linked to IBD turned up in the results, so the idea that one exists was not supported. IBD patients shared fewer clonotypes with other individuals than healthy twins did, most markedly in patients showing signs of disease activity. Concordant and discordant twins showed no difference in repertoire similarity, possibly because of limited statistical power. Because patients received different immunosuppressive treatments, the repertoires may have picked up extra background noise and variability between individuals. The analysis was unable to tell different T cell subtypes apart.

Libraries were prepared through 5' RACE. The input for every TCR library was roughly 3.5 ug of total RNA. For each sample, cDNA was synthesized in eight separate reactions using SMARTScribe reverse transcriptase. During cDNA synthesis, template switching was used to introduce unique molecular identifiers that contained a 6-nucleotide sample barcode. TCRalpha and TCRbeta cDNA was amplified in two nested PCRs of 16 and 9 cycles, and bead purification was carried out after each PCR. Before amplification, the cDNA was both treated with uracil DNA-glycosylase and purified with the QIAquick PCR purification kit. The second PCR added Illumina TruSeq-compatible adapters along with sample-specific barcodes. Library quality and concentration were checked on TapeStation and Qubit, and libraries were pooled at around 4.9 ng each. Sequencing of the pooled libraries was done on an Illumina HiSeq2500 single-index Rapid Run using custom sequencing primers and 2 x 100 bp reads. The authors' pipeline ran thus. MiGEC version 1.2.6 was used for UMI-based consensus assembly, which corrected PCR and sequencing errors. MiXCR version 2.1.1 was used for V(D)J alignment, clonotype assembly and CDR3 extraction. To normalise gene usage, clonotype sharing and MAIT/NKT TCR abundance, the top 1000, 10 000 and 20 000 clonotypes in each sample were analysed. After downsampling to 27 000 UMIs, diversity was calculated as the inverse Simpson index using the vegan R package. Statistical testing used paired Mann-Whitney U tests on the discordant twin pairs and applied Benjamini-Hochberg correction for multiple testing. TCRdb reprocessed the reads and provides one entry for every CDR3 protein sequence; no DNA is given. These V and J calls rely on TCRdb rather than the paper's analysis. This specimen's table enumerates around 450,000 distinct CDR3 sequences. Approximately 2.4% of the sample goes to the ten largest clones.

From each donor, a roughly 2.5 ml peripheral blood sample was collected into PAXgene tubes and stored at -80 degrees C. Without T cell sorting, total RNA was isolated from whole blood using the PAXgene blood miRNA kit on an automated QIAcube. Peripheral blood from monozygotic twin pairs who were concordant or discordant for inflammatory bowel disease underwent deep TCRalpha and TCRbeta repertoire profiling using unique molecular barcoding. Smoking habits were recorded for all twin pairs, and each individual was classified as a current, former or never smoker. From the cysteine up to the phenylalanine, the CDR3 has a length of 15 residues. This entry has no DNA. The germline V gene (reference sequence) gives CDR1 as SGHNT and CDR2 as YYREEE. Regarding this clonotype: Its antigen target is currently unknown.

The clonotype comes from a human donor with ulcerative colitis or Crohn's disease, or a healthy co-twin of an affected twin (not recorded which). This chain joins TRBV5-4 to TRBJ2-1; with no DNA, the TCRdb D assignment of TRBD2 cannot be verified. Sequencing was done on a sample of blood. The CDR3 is CASSPTSGALNEQFF.